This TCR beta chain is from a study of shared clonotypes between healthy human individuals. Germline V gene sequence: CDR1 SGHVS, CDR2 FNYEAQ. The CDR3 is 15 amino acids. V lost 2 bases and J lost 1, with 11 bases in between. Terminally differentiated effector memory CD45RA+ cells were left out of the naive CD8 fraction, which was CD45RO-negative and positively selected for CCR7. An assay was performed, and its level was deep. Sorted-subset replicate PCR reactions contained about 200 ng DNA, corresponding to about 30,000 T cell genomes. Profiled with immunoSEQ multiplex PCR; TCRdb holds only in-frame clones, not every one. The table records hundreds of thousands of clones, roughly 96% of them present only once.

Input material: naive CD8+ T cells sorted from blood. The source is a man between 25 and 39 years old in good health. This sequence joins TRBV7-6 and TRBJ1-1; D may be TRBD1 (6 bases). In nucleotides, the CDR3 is TGTGCCAGCAGCTTACCCCCGGACAGGAACACTGAAGCTTTCTTT. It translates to CASSLPPDRNTEAFF.